This is a list of T cell receptor beta chains from one sample in a study of lymphopenia after photon versus proton radiotherapy. The method was immunoSEQ multiplex PCR; TCRdb's version includes in-frame clones alone and lacks a portion of them. This sample has about 83,000 clones, with around 83% found just once. The source was peripheral blood, collected from a patient treated with proton-based radiotherapy. Receptor source: a man in his 60s with pancreatic cancer. CDR3s include the opening cysteine and the closing phenylalanine or tryptophan. The D gene is left open where the match is weak. Not all rows give a size; the values are once, few, many and, for expanded clones, a class.

J: TRBJ2-7; size: NA; D: NA; V: TRBV5-4; CDR3: CASSLGPFYEQYF; DNA: TGTGCCAGCAGCTTGGGGCCGTTTTACGAGCAGTACTTC
J: TRBJ1-4; size: NA; D: NA; V: TRBV7-2; CDR3: CATSREDEKLFF; DNA: TGTGCCACTTCAAGGGAGGATGAAAAACTGTTTTTT
J: TRBJ1-3; size: NA; D: NA; V: TRBV7-9; CDR3: CATSEAPSGNTIYF; DNA: TGTGCCACGTCGGAGGCGCCCTCTGGAAACACCATATATTTT
J: TRBJ2-1; size: NA; D: NA; V: TRBV10-3; CDR3: CAISESMAGSSYNEQFF; DNA: TGTGCCATCAGTGAGTCGATGGCGGGGAGCTCCTACAATGAGCAGTTCTTC
J: TRBJ2-5; size: NA; D: NA; V: TRBV11-2; CDR3: CASSARGGRYIGETQYF; DNA: TGTGCCAGCAGCGCCAGGGGCGGGAGATATATCGGAGAGACCCAGTACTTC
J: TRBJ2-7; size: NA; D: NA; V: TRBV7-9; CDR3: CASSRGVGHEQYF; DNA: TGTGCCAGCAGCAGAGGTGTGGGCCACGAGCAGTACTTC
J: TRBJ1-4; size: NA; D: TRBD1; V: TRBV7-9; CDR3: CASSPGQGVTTNEKLFF; DNA: TGTGCCAGCAGCCCAGGACAGGGGGTGACAACTAATGAAAAACTGTTTTTT
J: TRBJ1-3; size: NA; D: NA; V: TRBV5-1; CDR3: CASSLNAGGNTIYF; DNA: TGCGCCAGCAGCTTGAATGCCGGGGGAAACACCATATATTTT
J: TRBJ2-1; size: NA; D: TRBD2; V: TRBV7-8; CDR3: CASSLQLAGGYNEQFF; DNA: TGTGCCAGCAGCTTACAACTAGCGGGAGGCTACAATGAGCAGTTCTTC
J: TRBJ2-2; size: once; D: NA; V: TRBV7-3; CDR3: CASSLQQGAGELFF; DNA: TGTGCCAGCAGCTTACAACAGGGCGCCGGGGAGCTGTTTTTT
J: TRBJ2-7; size: NA; D: NA; V: TRBV28; CDR3: CASSLEGVGGGRVYYEQYF; DNA: TGTGCCAGCAGTTTAGAGGGGGTGGGAGGGGGAAGAGTATACTACGAGCAGTACTTC
J: TRBJ2-7; size: NA; D: NA; V: TRBV28; CDR3: CASSLPRGLTYEQYF; DNA: TGTGCCAGCAGTTTACCTAGGGGTCTGACCTACGAGCAGTACTTC
J: TRBJ2-3; size: NA; D: TRBD1; V: TRBV30; CDR3: CAWSVGDRTQYF; DNA: TGTGCCTGGAGTGTGGGGGACAGAACGCAGTATTTT
J: TRBJ2-1; size: NA; D: TRBD1; V: TRBV7-6; CDR3: CASSLRDRDRSYNEQFF; DNA: TGTGCCAGCAGCTTACGGGACAGGGACAGATCCTACAATGAGCAGTTCTTC
J: TRBJ1-3; size: NA; D: NA; V: TRBV9; CDR3: CASSVRDGGNTIYF; DNA: TGTGCCAGCAGCGTAAGGGACGGTGGAAACACCATATATTTT
J: TRBJ2-7; size: NA; D: NA; V: TRBV7-9; CDR3: CASSLGAAARGEQYF; DNA: TGTGCCAGCAGCTTAGGGGCTGCGGCCAGGGGCGAGCAGTACTTC
J: TRBJ1-2; size: few; D: NA; V: TRBV5-1; CDR3: CASSLEAFMGYTF; DNA: TGCGCCAGCAGCTTGGAGGCCTTCATGGGCTACACCTTC
J: TRBJ2-1; size: NA; D: NA; V: TRBV5-5; CDR3: CASSPQGLSSYNEQFF; DNA: TGTGCCAGCAGCCCACAGGGTCTTAGCTCCTACAATGAGCAGTTCTTC
J: TRBJ2-7; size: NA; D: NA; V: TRBV5-1; CDR3: CASTLQTGSYEQYF; DNA: TGCGCCAGCACCCTTCAAACAGGGAGCTACGAGCAGTACTTC
J: TRBJ1-2; size: NA; D: TRBD1; V: TRBV25-1; CDR3: CASTKAGTGNGYTF; DNA: TGTGCCAGCACTAAGGCAGGGACAGGGAATGGCTACACCTTC
J: TRBJ2-5; size: few; D: NA; V: TRBV7-2; CDR3: CASSPHGTSGGTQYF; DNA: TGTGCCAGCAGCCCACACGGGACCTCAGGCGGGACCCAGTACTTC
J: TRBJ2-1; size: NA; D: TRBD2; V: TRBV18; CDR3: CASSRPGGLANEQFF; DNA: TGTGCCAGCTCCCGCCCGGGAGGGCTGGCAAATGAGCAGTTCTTC
J: TRBJ1-5; size: NA; D: NA; V: TRBV2; CDR3: CASTMDSRQPQHF; DNA: TGTGCCAGCACCATGGACAGTCGGCAGCCCCAGCATTTT
J: TRBJ2-7; size: NA; D: NA; V: TRBV28; CDR3: CASSFTLVGLSYEQYF; DNA: TGTGCCAGCAGTTTCACACTGGTCGGCTTGTCCTACGAGCAGTACTTC
J: TRBJ2-7; size: NA; D: TRBD2; V: TRBV7-6; CDR3: CASSSGLAGGFYEQYF; DNA: TGTGCCAGCAGCTCGGGACTAGCGGGGGGTTTCTACGAGCAGTACTTC
J: TRBJ2-1; size: NA; D: NA; V: TRBV2; CDR3: CASSEVRYNEQFF; DNA: TGTGCCAGCAGTGAAGTTAGGTACAATGAGCAGTTCTTC
J: TRBJ1-2; size: NA; D: NA; V: TRBV7-2; CDR3: CASSFQTSYGYTF; DNA: TGTGCCAGCAGCTTCCAGACATCTTATGGCTACACCTTC
J: TRBJ1-3; size: NA; D: TRBD1; V: TRBV7-9; CDR3: CASSLKVAGGFGNTIYF; DNA: TGTGCCAGCAGCTTAAAGGTCGCAGGGGGTTTTGGAAACACCATATATTTT
J: TRBJ1-5; size: NA; D: NA; V: TRBV6-6; CDR3: CASSGTGNQPQHF; DNA: TGTGCCAGCAGTGGGACGGGCAATCAGCCCCAGCATTTT
J: TRBJ2-4; size: NA; D: TRBD2; V: TRBV27; CDR3: CASRDRWLAGANIQYF; DNA: TGTGCCAGCAGGGACAGGTGGCTAGCGGGAGCAAACATTCAGTACTTC
J: TRBJ2-7; size: NA; D: NA; V: TRBV15; CDR3: CATSRDQRAGVDEQYF; DNA: TGTGCCACCAGCAGAGATCAGCGGGCAGGGGTCGACGAGCAGTACTTC
J: TRBJ1-1; size: NA; D: TRBD1; V: TRBV27; CDR3: CASSSGGLVRNTEAFF; DNA: TGTGCCAGCAGTTCAGGGGGCTTGGTGCGGAACACTGAAGCTTTCTTT
J: TRBJ2-1; size: NA; D: TRBD2; V: TRBV19; CDR3: CASSGGTSRYNEQFF; DNA: TGTGCCAGTAGTGGGGGGACTAGCAGATACAATGAGCAGTTCTTC
J: TRBJ2-6; size: NA; D: NA; V: TRBV30; CDR3: CAWSTRRSGANVLTF; DNA: TGTGCCTGGAGTACCAGGAGGTCTGGGGCCAACGTCCTGACTTTC